This T cell receptor beta chain appears in the sequencing data of a study of blood T cell repertoires in COVID-19. Study-level background: Acute and convalescent COVID-19 specimens originated in the United States, Italy and Spain. T cells, B-cell-depleted T cells, or PBMCs provided the cDNA or gDNA that served as material.

Data came from immunoSEQ multiplex PCR; TCRdb stores just in-frame clones and leaves some out. The sample consists of roughly 120,000 clones, 65% to 90% of them appearing once. The CDR3 has 15 residues. With 4 bases removed from V and 2 bases from J, the gap between germline ends came to 13 bases. Germline V gene sequence: CDR1 SGHRS, CDR2 YFSETQ. The sample comprised peripheral blood. V gene TRBV5-1 combines with J gene TRBJ1-5, with D uncertain. The origin of this receptor is an older man with acute or convalescent COVID-19. As DNA, the CDR3 is TGCGCCAGCAGCCCCGGGGAGGGCGGCAATCAGCCCCAGCATTTT. Translating gives CASSPGEGGNQPQHF.